This T cell receptor beta chain comes out of a study of sequential checkpoint blockade in melanoma. The germline gives CDR1 MDHEN, CDR2 SYDVKM. CDR3 length equals 14 residues. V lost 4 bases and J 4 bases, leaving 14 bases between the germline ends. The treatment was: randomized to nivolumab then ipilimumab (arm A) or the reverse (arm B). Using immunoSEQ multiplex PCR, the repertoire was profiled, and TCRdb retains in-frame clones only, with some absent. The sample lists some 21,000 clones; about four fifths were seen once. The source was CD8+ T cells sorted from blood (inferred from file names), collected from a patient given nivolumab and ipilimumab in sequence. The rearrangement joins TRBV28 to TRBJ2-7; no clear D gene. This TCR was sampled from a human donor with melanoma. This chain's CDR3 is CASSSPAFLYEQYF. The CDR3 bases are TGTGCCAGCAGTTCCCCCGCTTTCCTATACGAGCAGTACTTC.